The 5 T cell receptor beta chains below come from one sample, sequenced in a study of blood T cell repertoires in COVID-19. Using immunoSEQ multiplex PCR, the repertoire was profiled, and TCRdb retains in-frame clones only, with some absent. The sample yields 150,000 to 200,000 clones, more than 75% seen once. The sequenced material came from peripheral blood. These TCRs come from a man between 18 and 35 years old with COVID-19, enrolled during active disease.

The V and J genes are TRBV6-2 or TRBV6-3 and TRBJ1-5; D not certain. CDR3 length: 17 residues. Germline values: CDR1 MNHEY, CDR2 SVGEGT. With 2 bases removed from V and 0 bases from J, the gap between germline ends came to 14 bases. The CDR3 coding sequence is TGTGCCAGCAGTTACCTCCCGAGGGAGGGTAGCAATCAGCCCCAGCATTTT. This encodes CASSYLPREGSNQPQHF.

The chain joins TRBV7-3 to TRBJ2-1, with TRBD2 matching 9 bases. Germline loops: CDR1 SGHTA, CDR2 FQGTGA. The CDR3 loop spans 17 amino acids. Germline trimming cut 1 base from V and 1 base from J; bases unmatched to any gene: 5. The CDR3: CASSLNAGGGSYNEQFF. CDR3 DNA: TGTGCCAGCAGCTTAAATGCGGGAGGGGGGTCCTACAATGAGCAGTTCTTC.

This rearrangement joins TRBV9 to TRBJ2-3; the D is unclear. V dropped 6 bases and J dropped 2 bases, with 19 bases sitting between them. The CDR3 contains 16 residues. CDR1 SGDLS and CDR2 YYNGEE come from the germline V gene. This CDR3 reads CASTPFNGFPTDTQYF. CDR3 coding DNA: TGTGCCAGCACCCCGTTTAACGGTTTCCCCACAGATACGCAGTATTTT. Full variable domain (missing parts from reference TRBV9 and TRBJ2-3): DSGVTQTPKHLITATGQRVTLRCSPRSGDLSVYWYQQSLDQGLQFLIQYYNGEERAKGNILERFSAQQFPDLHSELNLSSLELGDSALYFCASTPFNGFPTDTQYFGPGTRLTVL.

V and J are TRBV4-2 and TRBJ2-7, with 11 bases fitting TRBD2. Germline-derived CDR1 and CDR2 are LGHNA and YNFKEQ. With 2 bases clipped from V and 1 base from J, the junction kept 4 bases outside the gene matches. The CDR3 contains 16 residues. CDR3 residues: CASSQLSGRDSYEQYF. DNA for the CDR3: TGTGCCAGCAGCCAACTTAGCGGGAGGGATTCCTACGAGCAGTACTTC.

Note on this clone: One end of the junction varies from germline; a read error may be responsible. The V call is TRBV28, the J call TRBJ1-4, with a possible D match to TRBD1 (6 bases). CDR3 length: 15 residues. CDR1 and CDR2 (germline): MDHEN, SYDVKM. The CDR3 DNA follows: TGTGCCAGCAGTTCCCAGGAGGGGAGGGGGGAAAAACTGCTTTTT. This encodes CASSSQEGRGEKLLF.